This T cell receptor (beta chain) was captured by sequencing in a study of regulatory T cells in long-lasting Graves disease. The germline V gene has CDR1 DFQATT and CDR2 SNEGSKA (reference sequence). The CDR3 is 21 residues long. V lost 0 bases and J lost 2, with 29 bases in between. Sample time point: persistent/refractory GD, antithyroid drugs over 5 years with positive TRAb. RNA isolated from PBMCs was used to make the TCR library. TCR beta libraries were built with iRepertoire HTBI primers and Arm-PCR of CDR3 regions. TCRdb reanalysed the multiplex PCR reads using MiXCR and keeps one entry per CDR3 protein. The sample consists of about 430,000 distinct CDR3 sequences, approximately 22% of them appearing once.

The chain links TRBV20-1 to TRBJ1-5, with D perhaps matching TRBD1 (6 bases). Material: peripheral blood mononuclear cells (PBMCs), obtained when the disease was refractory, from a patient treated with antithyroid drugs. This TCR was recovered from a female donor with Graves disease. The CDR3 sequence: CSAREFPGDVFFHVGNQPQHF. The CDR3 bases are TGCAGTGCTAGAGAGTTCCCAGGGGATGTGTTTTTCCATGTCGGCAATCAGCCCCAGCATTTT.